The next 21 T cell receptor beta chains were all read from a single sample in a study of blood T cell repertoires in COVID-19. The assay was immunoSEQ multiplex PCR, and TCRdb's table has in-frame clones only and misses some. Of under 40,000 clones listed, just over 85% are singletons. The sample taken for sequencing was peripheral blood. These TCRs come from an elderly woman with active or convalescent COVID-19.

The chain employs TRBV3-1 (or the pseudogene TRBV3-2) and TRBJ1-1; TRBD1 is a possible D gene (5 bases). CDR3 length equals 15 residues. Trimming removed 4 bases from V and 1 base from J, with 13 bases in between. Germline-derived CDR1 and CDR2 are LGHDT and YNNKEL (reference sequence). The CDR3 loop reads CASSPRQLTNTEAFF. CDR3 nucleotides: TGTGCCAGCAGCCCACGACAGTTGACGAACACTGAAGCTTTCTTT.

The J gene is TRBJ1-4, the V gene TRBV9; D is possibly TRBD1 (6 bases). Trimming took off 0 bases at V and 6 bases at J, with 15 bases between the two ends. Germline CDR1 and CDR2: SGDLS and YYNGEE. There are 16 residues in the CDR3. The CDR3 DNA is TGTGCCAGCAGCGTAGCTCCGACAGGCAGTGATGAAAAACTGTTTTTT. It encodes CASSVAPTGSDEKLFF.

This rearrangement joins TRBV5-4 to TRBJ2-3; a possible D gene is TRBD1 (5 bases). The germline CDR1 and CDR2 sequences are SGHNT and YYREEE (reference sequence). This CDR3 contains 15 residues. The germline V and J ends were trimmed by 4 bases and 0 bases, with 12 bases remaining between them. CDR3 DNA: TGTGCCAGCAGCCGTAACAGGATTAGCACAGATACGCAGTATTTT. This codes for CASSRNRISTDTQYF.

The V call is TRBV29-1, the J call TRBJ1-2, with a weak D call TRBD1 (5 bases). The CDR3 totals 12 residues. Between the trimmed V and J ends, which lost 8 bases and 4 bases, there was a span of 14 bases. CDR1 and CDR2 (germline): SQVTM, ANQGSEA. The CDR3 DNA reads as TGCAGCTTCGGGGGGTCGGGCTATGGCTACACCTTC. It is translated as CSFGGSGYGYTF.

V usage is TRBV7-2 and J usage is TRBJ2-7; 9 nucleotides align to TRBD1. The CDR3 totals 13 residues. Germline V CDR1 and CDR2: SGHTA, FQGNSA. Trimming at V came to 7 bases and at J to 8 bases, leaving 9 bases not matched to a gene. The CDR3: CASTPGQGVQQYF. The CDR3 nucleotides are TGTGCCAGCACCCCGGGACAGGGCGTTCAGCAGTACTTC.

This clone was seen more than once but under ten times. This CDR3 reads CASSRGGGRDIQYF. CDR3 nucleotides: TGTGCCAGCAGCCGCGGAGGGGGCAGGGACATTCAGTACTTC. The chain has TRBV7-3 and TRBJ2-4; TRBD1 might be the D (7 bases). The CDR3 sequence is 14 residues long. V was cut by 5 bases and J by 8 bases, with 16 bases left in between. Per the germline V gene, CDR1 is SGHTA and CDR2 is FQGTGA.

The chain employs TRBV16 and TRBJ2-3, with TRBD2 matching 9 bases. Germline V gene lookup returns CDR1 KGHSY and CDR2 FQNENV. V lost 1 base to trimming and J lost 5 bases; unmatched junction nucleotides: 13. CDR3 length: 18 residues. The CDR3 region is CASSQLRRPAGGEDTQYF. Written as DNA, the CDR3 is TGTGCCAGCAGCCAATTGCGTCGGCCCGCGGGAGGGGAAGATACGCAGTATTTT.

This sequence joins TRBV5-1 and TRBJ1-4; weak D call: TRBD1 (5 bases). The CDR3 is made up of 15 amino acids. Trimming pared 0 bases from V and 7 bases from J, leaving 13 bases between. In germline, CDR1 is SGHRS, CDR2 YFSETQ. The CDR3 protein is CASSLAGFNSEKLFF. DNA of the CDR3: TGCGCCAGCAGCTTGGCAGGGTTCAACTCTGAAAAACTGTTTTTT.

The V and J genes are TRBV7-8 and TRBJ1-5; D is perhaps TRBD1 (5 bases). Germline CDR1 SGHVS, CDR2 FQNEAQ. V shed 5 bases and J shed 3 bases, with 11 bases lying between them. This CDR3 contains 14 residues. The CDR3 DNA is TGTGCCAGCAGCCGCGACAGCGACAATCAGCCCCAGCATTTT. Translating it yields CASSRDSDNQPQHF.

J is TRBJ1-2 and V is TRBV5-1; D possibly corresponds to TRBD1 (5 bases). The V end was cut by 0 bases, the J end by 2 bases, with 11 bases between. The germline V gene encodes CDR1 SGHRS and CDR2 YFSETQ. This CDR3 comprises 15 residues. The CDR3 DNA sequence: TGCGCCAGCAGCTTGGTTCTTGACAGCAACTATGGCTACACCTTC. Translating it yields CASSLVLDSNYGYTF.

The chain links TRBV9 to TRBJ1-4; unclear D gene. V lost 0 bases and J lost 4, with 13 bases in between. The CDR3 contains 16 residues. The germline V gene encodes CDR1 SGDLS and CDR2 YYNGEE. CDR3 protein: CASSVGSTRDNEKLFF. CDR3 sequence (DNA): TGTGCCAGCAGCGTAGGGTCGACACGTGATAATGAAAAACTGTTTTTT.

The CDR3 reads CASTRTGLNTGELFF. The DNA for the CDR3 is TGCGCCAGCACACGGACAGGCTTGAACACCGGGGAGCTGTTTTTT. The chain joins TRBV5-1 to TRBJ2-2; TRBD1 aligns across 7 bases. The CDR3 totals 15 residues. Germline V lookup: CDR1 SGHRS, CDR2 YFSETQ. With 6 bases clipped from V and 1 base from J, the junction kept 6 bases outside the gene matches.

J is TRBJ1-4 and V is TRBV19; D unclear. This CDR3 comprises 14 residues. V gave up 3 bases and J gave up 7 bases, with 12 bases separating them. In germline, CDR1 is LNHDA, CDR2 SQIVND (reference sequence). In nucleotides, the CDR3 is TGTGCCAGTAGTATCGGAGGTGCTGGTGAAAAACTGTTTTTT. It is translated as CASSIGGAGEKLFF. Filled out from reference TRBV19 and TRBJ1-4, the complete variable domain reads DGGITQSPKYLFRKEGQNVTLSCEQNLNHDAMYWYRQDPGQGLRLIYYSQIVNDFQKGDIAEGYSVSREKKESFPLTVTSAQKNPTAFYLCASSIGGAGEKLFFGSGTQLSVL.

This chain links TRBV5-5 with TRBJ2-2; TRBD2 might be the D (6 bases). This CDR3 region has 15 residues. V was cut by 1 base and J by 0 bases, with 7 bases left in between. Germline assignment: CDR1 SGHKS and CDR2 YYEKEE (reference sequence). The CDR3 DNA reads TGTGCCAGCAGCTTGCCTAGCGCGAACACCGGGGAGCTGTTTTTT. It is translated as CASSLPSANTGELFF.

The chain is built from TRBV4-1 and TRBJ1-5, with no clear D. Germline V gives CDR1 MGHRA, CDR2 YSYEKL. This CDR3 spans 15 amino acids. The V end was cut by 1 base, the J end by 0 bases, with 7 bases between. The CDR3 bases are TGCGCCAGCAGCCAAGTTGGGCCTAGCAATCAGCCCCAGCATTTT. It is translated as CASSQVGPSNQPQHF.

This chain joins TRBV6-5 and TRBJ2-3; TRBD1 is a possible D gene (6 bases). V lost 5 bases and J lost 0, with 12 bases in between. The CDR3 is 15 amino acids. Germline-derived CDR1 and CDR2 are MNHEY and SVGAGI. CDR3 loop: CASSLLTGSTDTQYF. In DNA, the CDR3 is TGTGCCAGCAGTCTGTTGACAGGAAGCACAGATACGCAGTATTTT.

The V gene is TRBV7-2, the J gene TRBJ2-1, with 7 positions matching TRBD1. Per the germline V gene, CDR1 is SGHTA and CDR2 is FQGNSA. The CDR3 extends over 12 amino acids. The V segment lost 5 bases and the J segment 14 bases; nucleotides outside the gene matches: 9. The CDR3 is CASSPRQGVEFF. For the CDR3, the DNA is TGTGCCAGCAGCCCACGGCAGGGGGTAGAGTTCTTC.

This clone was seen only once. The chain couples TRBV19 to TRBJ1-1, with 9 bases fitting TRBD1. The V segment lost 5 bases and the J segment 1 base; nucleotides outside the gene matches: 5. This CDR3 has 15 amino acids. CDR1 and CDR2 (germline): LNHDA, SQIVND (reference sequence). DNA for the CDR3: TGTGCCAGTAGTCCGGGGACAGGGTCGAACACTGAAGCTTTCTTT. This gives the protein CASSPGTGSNTEAFF.

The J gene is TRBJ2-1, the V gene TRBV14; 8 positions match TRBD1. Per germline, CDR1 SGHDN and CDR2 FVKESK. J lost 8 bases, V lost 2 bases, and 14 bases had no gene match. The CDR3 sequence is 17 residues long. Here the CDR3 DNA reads TGTGCCAGCAGCCAACGACTAACCGGGACAGGCTTCCATGAGCAGTTCTTC. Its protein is CASSQRLTGTGFHEQFF.

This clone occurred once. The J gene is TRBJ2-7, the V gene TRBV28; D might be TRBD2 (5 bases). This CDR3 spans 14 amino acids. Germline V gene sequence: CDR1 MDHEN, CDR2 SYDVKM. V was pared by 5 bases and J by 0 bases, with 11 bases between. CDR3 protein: CASSRTGSSYEQYF. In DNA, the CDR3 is TGTGCCAGCAGTCGGACGGGGAGCTCCTACGAGCAGTACTTC.

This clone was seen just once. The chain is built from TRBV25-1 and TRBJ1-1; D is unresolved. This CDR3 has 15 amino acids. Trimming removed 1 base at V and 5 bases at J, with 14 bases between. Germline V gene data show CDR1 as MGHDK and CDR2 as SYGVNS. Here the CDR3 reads CASSESGPPGTEAFF. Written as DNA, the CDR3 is TGTGCCAGCAGTGAATCAGGACCCCCGGGGACTGAAGCTTTCTTT.